A selection of T cell receptor beta chains follows, all from one sample in a study of blood T cells in healthy people across ages. Each CDR3 protein gets one entry after TCRdb re-called the 5' RACE reads with MiXCR. The sample lists roughly 2 million distinct CDR3 sequences, 40% to 55% occurring once. Sequencing was carried out using blood. These receptors all come from a woman aged 40 to 49 in good health. The CDR3 runs from the conserved cysteine through the conserved F or W. The D gene is left open where the match is weak. Clone size, where shown, is once, few, many, or a class for clones that have expanded.

TRBD2,TRBJ2-5,TRBV3-1,NA,TGTGCCAGCAGCCAAGATCCGGCGGGGGGGCCTCGACAAGAGACCCAGTACTTC,CASSQDPAGGPRQETQYF
NA,TRBJ1-2,TRBV12-3/TRBV12-4,few,TGTGCCAGCAGTCTCCGGGGCAATGGCTACACCTTC,CASSLRGNGYTF
NA,TRBJ2-1,TRBV7-6,NA,TGTGCCAGCAGCGCCGGAGGGCCGTATATCGATGAGCAGTTCTTC,CASSAGGPYIDEQFF
NA,TRBJ2-5,TRBV7-8,NA,TGTGCCAGCAGCGTAGGGTTTGGGACAGAGACCCAGTACTTC,CASSVGFGTETQYF
TRBD1,TRBJ1-2,TRBV4-1,NA,TGCGCCAGCAGCCAGCCCAGACAGGGGGCATCGGACTACACCTTC,CASSQPRQGASDYTF
NA,TRBJ2-7,TRBV7-9,few,TGTGCCAGCAGCACGCCTGGGACAAGCTCCTACGAGCAGTACTTC,CASSTPGTSSYEQYF
NA,TRBJ2-7,TRBV10-3,NA,TGTGCCATCCTAAGGACTCCGGGGGTCGACGAGCAGTACTTC,CAILRTPGVDEQYF
TRBD1,TRBJ1-1,TRBV12-3/TRBV12-4,NA,TGTGCCAGCAGTTCGGACCGGGACAGGGAAGCTTTCTTT,CASSSDRDREAFF
NA,TRBJ2-4,TRBV7-2,NA,TGTGCCAGCAGCTTATCCGGGACCGGCGTAAACATTCAGTACTTC,CASSLSGTGVNIQYF
NA,TRBJ2-4,TRBV2,NA,TGTGCCAGCAGGCAAGAGCTTGGTGAGCAGTACTTC,CASRQELGEQYF
TRBD2,TRBJ2-7,TRBV20-1,NA,TGCAGTGCGGAGGGACTAGCGGTCTCCTACGAGCAGTACTTC,CSAEGLAVSYEQYF
TRBD1,TRBJ2-1,TRBV24-1,NA,TGTGCCACCAGTGATCCACGGACAGGATTGAACAACGAGCAGTTCTTC,CATSDPRTGLNNEQFF
TRBD2,TRBJ2-5,TRBV7-2,NA,TGTGCCAGCAGCACCGGACTAGCGGGGGCTGGGACCCAGTACTTC,CASSTGLAGAGTQYF
NA,TRBJ2-1,TRBV3-1,NA,TGTGCCAGCAGCCCCCCGGGACACCAACCTCTCAGTGAGCAGTTCTTC,CASSPPGHQPLSEQFF
NA,TRBJ2-1,TRBV2,NA,TGTGCCAGCGGGATGGGGCTTAACTACAATGAGCAGTTCTTC,CASGMGLNYNEQFF
NA,TRBJ2-4,TRBV13,few,TGTGCCAGCAGCCCTCCACTCTCCAACATTCAGTACTTC,CASSPPLSNIQYF
NA,TRBJ2-7,TRBV20-1,once,TGCAGTGGTCGAGGGACCTCCTACGAGCAGTACTTC,CSGRGTSYEQYF
NA,TRBJ1-2,TRBV18,NA,TGTGCCAGCTCACCACCCGCTACAGGGCTAGCTAACTATGGCTACACCTTC,CASSPPATGLANYGYTF
NA,TRBJ2-7,TRBV18,many,TGTGCCAGCTCACCATCCAGGGACTCCTACGAGCAGTACTTC,CASSPSRDSYEQYF
NA,TRBJ2-3,TRBV29-1,few,TGCAGCGTGCCCCGGGGGTCCCAGGAAGATACGCAGTATTTT,CSVPRGSQEDTQYF
NA,TRBJ2-5,TRBV20-1,few,TGCAGTGGATACGAGGTTCAAGAGACCCAGTACTTC,CSGYEVQETQYF
TRBD2,TRBJ2-1,TRBV20-1,NA,TGCAGTGCTAGAGACCGCCGACAACCGGGACTAGTATACAATGAGCAGTTCTTC,CSARDRRQPGLVYNEQFF
TRBD1,TRBJ2-7,TRBV6-2/TRBV6-3,many,TGCGCCAGCAGCAGCGCCGGGACAGGCTCCTACGAGCAGTACTTC,CASSSAGTGSYEQYF
TRBD1,TRBJ2-3,TRBV9,few,TGTGCCAGCAGCGGCAACCGGGACAGCCTATTAAGCACAGATACGCAGTATTTT,CASSGNRDSLLSTDTQYF
NA,TRBJ1-5,TRBV12-3/TRBV12-4,NA,TGTGCCAGCAGTTTTCCGGACCAGCCCCAGCATTTT,CASSFPDQPQHF
TRBD2,TRBJ2-5,TRBV20-1,NA,TGCAGTGCCGCCGGAGTAGCGGGGGCGCAAGAGACCCAGTACTTC,CSAAGVAGAQETQYF
NA,TRBJ1-2,TRBV11-2,few,TGTGCCAGCAGCTTAGTCCCGGGACATAATAACTATGGCTACACCTTC,CASSLVPGHNNYGYTF
TRBD1,TRBJ2-3,TRBV7-2,NA,TGTGCCAGCAACCCTAGGATCGGACAGGGGGCGCCTGATACGCAGTATTTT,CASNPRIGQGAPDTQYF
NA,TRBJ1-5,TRBV7-9,few,TGTGCCAGCAGCTTCCCCCGACAGCCCCAGCATTTT,CASSFPRQPQHF
NA,TRBJ2-5,TRBV11-2,few,TGTGCCAGCAGCTTTCCCGGCCAGGCCCAGACCCAGTACTTC,CASSFPGQAQTQYF
TRBD1,TRBJ2-7,TRBV20-1,NA,TGCAGTGCTTTATTTTCATTGAGGGACAGGGGTTCGTACGAGCAGTACTTC,CSALFSLRDRGSYEQYF
NA,TRBJ2-5,TRBV20-1,NA,TGCAGTGCTCCTACGTTCTCACGGGGAGAGACCCAGTACTTC,CSAPTFSRGETQYF
NA,TRBJ2-7,TRBV27,few,TGTGCCAGCAGGCCCCGTGGGACGGAATCATACTACGAGCAGTACTTC,CASRPRGTESYYEQYF
NA,TRBJ2-3,TRBV28,NA,TGTGCCACCAGTGAATTGCCAGATACGCAGTATTTT,CATSELPDTQYF
NA,TRBJ2-3,TRBV2,NA,TGTGCCAGCAGTGACGGCAGGGCTAGCACAGATACGCAGTATTTT,CASSDGRASTDTQYF
NA,TRBJ2-5,TRBV11-2,few,TGTGCCAGCGGTACGGGTGCTCCCGCATCGTACTTC,CASGTGAPASYF
TRBD1,TRBJ2-1,TRBV6-2/TRBV6-3,NA,TGTGCCAGCACCGAGGGACAGGGGTGGAATGAGCAGTTCTTC,CASTEGQGWNEQFF
NA,TRBJ2-2,TRBV24-1,NA,TGTGCCACCAGTGATTTGCCTCCGGGGACACAGAACACCGGGGAGCTGTTTTTT,CATSDLPPGTQNTGELFF
TRBD2,TRBJ2-5,TRBV15,NA,TGTGCCACCAGCCCCCTAGCGGGGGTTCAAGAGACCCAGTACTTC,CATSPLAGVQETQYF
NA,TRBJ2-1,TRBV12-3/TRBV12-4,few,TGTGCCCAAGGGAACTCCTACAATGAGCAGTTCTTC,CAQGNSYNEQFF
NA,TRBJ2-5,TRBV28,NA,TGTGCCAGCAGCCCCGGAGGGGGGGGTGGAAAGACCCAGTACTTC,CASSPGGGGGKTQYF
NA,TRBJ2-7,TRBV5-1,NA,TGCGCCAGCAGCTGGGAGGCAGGGATTTTCTACGAGCAGTACTTC,CASSWEAGIFYEQYF
NA,TRBJ2-7,TRBV29-1,many,TGCAGCGTGATCGGCAGGGGCTCCTACGAGCAGTACTTC,CSVIGRGSYEQYF
TRBD2,TRBJ2-1,TRBV4-2,NA,TGTGCCAGCAGTCCCACAGCGGGGGTGACCCTGGAGCAGTTCTTC,CASSPTAGVTLEQFF
TRBD2,TRBJ2-1,TRBV9,NA,TGTGCCAGCAGCCCCGCCGGGACTAGCTATGGGGGGAATGAGCAGTTCTTC,CASSPAGTSYGGNEQFF
NA,TRBJ2-1,TRBV7-2,few,TGTGCCAGCACAACTAGGGGTCGTTACAATGAGCAGTTCTTC,CASTTRGRYNEQFF
NA,TRBJ2-2,TRBV4-1,NA,TGCGCCAGCAGCCAAGTAGCATCGGGTACCGGGGAGCTGTTTTTT,CASSQVASGTGELFF